These T cell receptor beta chains were read from a single sample in a study of cytomegalovirus exposure and HLA in healthy donors. Some clones are missing from TCRdb's copy, which holds only in-frame ones; the method was immunoSEQ multiplex PCR. The table shows over 120,000 clones, with roughly 79% occurring only once. The specimen was PBMCs. All receptors come from a man under 40 in good health and CMV-seropositive. Both conserved end residues are part of each CDR3.

CDR3	V
CASSQETRDQPQHF	TRBV4-1
CASSGGQLNTEAFF	TRBV6-1
CASSRSRRDGYTF	TRBV19
CATSGSGIGGYTF	TRBV15
CASSDYSRNTEAFF	TRBV6-1
CASSLGGQGLPGYTF	TRBV28
CASSPRQAFNEKLFF	TRBV18
CASTKGLNKETQYF	TRBV28
CASSLSGGSRWNEQFF	TRBV7-9
CASSSSGTGGYTF	TRBV2
CSVFQMGGEADTQYF	TRBV29-1
CASSLDGLANTGELFF	TRBV5-4
CASSPPGRAHEQYF	TRBV18
CASSLGQSFLGYGYTF	TRBV7-2
CASRTGLAGGTGELFF	TRBV11-2
CASRTLDRLNSPLHF	TRBV2
CASSSDQGGTYNEQFF	TRBV5-1
CAWSTGELFF	TRBV30
CASSSLGGARYNEQFF	TRBV7-2
CASSLMGTANNSPLHF	TRBV7-3
CASSWDRDQPQHF	TRBV19
CASSRGQVNSPLHF	TRBV7-6
CASSSPELAAQFF	TRBV11-2
CASSPTGNQPQHF	TRBV28
CASSEQGNGYNEQFF	TRBV2
CASSFDRGEKLFF	TRBV6-6
CASYRGTSGGNEQFF	TRBV28
CASSSGTGVREQYF	TRBV27
CASSFPHEGETRYEQYF	TRBV9
CSVGGSGGQTQYF	TRBV29-1
CASSPDLAGSPLHF	TRBV5-1
CASSQDLGFADHYEQYF	TRBV4-1
CASSLAEVQGGYEQYF	TRBV11-2
CASSLDASGRNEQYF	TRBV7-2
CASSPSGGLQPQHF	TRBV7-9
CASSSDVNYGYTF	TRBV7-9
CASSSLAGLGIDTQYF	TRBV11-2
CASSLSGGPNEKLFF	TRBV27
CASSTHSSGANVLTF	TRBV19
CASTGQGYAEAFF	TRBV6-6
CASSLGEAFTQYF	TRBV7-3
CASSGTPIQETQYF	TRBV2
CASSWDSVYEQYF	TRBV11-2
CASSSSLGLTGELFF	TRBV28
CASSTGLAGGNEQFF	TRBV7-6
CASSHVFGTGSSGYTF	TRBV7-8